This TCR beta chain came from a study of cytomegalovirus exposure and HLA in healthy donors. Study details: Earlier findings included about 120 million unique TCR beta sequences obtained from approximately 170 million T cells. Study results and caveats: Most CMV-associated TCR beta chains were later found to appear HLA-restricted. TCR beta sequences reportedly predicted most subjects' HLA-A and HLA-B alleles accurately. Approximately 17,000 TCR beta sequences were associated with HLA alleles at 0.05 false discovery rate in a later analysis.

To note about this clone: Its cognate antigen is unknown.

The CDR3 is 15 residues long. The V end lost 5 bases, the J end lost 7 bases, and 21 bases lay between the germline ends. Germline CDR1 is SGHVS and CDR2 is FQNEAQ. Researchers ran the PCR with 60 Vbeta and 13 Jbeta primers. Some clones are missing from TCRdb's copy, which holds only in-frame ones; the method was immunoSEQ multiplex PCR. The profile shows about 120,000 clones, 55% to 75% of them singletons. Input material: PBMCs. The TCR sequence derives from a woman between 40 and 55 years old in good health and CMV-seropositive. The genes are TRBV7-8 and TRBJ2-7, with TRBD2 as a possible D gene (7 bases). The CDR3 bases are TGTGCCAGCAGCCCGCAAGGGGGGGGGTTCCGAGAGCAGTACTTC. Residues: CASSPQGGGFREQYF.